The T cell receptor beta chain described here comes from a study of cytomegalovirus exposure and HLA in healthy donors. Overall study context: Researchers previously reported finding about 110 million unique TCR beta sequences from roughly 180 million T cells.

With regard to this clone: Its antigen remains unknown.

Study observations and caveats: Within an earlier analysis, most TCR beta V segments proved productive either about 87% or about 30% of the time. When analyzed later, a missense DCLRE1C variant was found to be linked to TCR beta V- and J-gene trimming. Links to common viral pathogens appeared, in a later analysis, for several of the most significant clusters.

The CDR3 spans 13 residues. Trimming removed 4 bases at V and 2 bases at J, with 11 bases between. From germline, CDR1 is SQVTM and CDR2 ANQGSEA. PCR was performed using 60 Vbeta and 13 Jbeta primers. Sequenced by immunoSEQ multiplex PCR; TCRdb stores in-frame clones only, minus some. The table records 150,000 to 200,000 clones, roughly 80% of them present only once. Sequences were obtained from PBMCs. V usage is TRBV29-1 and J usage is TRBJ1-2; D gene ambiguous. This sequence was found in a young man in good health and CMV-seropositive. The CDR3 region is CSVVKSRNYGYTF. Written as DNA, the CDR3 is TGCAGCGTTGTAAAATCCCGGAACTATGGCTACACCTTC.